These 29 T cell receptor beta chains came from one sample sequenced in a study of T cell changes during pregnancy in multiple sclerosis. The table came from immunoSEQ multiplex PCR; TCRdb's copy has only in-frame clones and leaves some out. The repertoire holds approximately 49,000 clones, 85% to 95% seen once, with approximately 0.91% in the top ten. The sample consisted of CD4+ T cells from peripheral blood mononuclear cells, taken in the second trimester of pregnancy. The source of these receptors is a female donor in good health, enrolled as a control in a pregnancy study.

This sequence joins TRBV5-1 and TRBJ1-6, with D perhaps TRBD1 (6 bases). V lost 4 bases and J 5 bases, leaving 10 bases between the germline ends. CDR3 length equals 14 residues. Germline assignment: CDR1 SGHRS and CDR2 YFSETQ. CDR3 in amino acids: CASSPTGNNSPLHF. CDR3 nucleotide sequence: TGCGCCAGCAGCCCTACAGGGAATAATTCACCCCTCCACTTT.

This chain connects TRBV28 to TRBJ2-7; 8 bases match TRBD1. After removal of 2 bases from V and 1 base from J, the junction contained 4 bases not matched to a gene. Germline V gene lookup returns CDR1 MDHEN and CDR2 SYDVKM. This CDR3 is built from 15 residues. CDR3 sequence reads: CASSLGRGRSYEQYF. The DNA for the CDR3 is TGTGCCAGCAGTTTAGGCAGGGGGCGTTCCTACGAGCAGTACTTC.

J is TRBJ2-7 and V is TRBV5-1; 9 bases match TRBD2. Germline loops: CDR1 SGHRS, CDR2 YFSETQ. Trimming removed 0 bases from V and 2 bases from J; junction bases left unmatched: 3. The CDR3 extends over 15 amino acids. The chain's CDR3 is CASSLGTSVAYEQYF. The CDR3 coding sequence is TGCGCCAGCAGCTTGGGGACTAGCGTAGCCTACGAGCAGTACTTC.

The chain employs TRBV19 and TRBJ2-2; TRBD2 matches at 8 bases. Germline V gene lookup returns CDR1 LNHDA and CDR2 SQIVND (reference sequence). Losses at the gene ends were 3 bases for V and 4 bases for J; bases not matched to a gene: 4. The CDR3 is 15 amino acids. DNA of the CDR3: TGTGCCAGTAGTATCACCGGGGGGGTCACCGGGGAGCTGTTTTTT. This codes for CASSITGGVTGELFF.

With respect to this clone: A much larger clone differs by one base, so this may be a read error. J is TRBJ2-7 and V is TRBV27, with D hard to call. The ends were cut back, 5 bases at V and 2 bases at J, with 10 bases in the middle. CDR1 MNHEY and CDR2 SMNVEV come from the germline V gene (reference sequence). The CDR3 contains 13 residues. The CDR3 is CASSLALPYEQYF. The CDR3 region has the DNA TGTGCCAGCAGTCTGGCCCTGCCCTACGAGCAGTACTTC.

The genes are TRBV30 and TRBJ2-7; D perhaps matches TRBD1 (6 bases). The CDR3 has 13 amino acids. The germline CDR1 and CDR2 sequences are GTSNPN and SVGIG (reference sequence). V lost 5 bases to trimming and J lost 3 bases, with 14 bases between them. The CDR3, as DNA: TGTGCCTGGTCCGGGACACTCGTCTACGAGCAGTACTTC. It translates to CAWSGTLVYEQYF.

This clone was seen a handful of times. The genes are TRBV4-1 and TRBJ1-6; perhaps TRBD1 as D (5 bases). CDR1 is MGHRA, CDR2 YSYEKL, per germline. The CDR3 has 17 residues. V was cut by 4 bases and J by 0 bases, with 13 bases left in between. CDR3: CASSPSGTVSYNSPLHF. The CDR3 coding sequence is TGCGCCAGCAGCCCGAGCGGGACGGTCTCCTATAATTCACCCCTCCACTTT.

The chain recombines TRBV7-2 with TRBJ2-1; no firm D call. This CDR3 is built from 11 residues. V lost 5 bases and J 7 bases, leaving 6 bases between the germline ends. The germline V gene has CDR1 SGHTA and CDR2 FQGNSA. The CDR3 DNA is TGTGCCAGCAGCCGTAATAATGAGCAGTTCTTC. This sequence encodes CASSRNNEQFF.

The J gene is TRBJ2-5, the V gene TRBV28, with D maybe TRBD2 (6 bases). Trimming removed 4 bases at V and 5 bases at J, with 26 bases between. Germline-derived CDR1 and CDR2 are MDHEN and SYDVKM. The CDR3 extends over 18 amino acids. CDR3 nucleotide sequence: TGTGCCAGCAGTTCTCCCCGCGGGGTAGGGGACGATGGTGAGACCCAGTACTTC. It specifies CASSSPRGVGDDGETQYF.

The rearrangement uses TRBV19 and TRBJ1-5; D unresolved. Germline CDR1 LNHDA, CDR2 SQIVND (reference sequence). The CDR3 contains 16 residues. Trimming pared 7 bases from V and 0 bases from J, leaving 16 bases between. In DNA form, the CDR3 reads TGTGCCAGTACAGCAAGTAGGCGGTATAGCAATCAGCCCCAGCATTTT. Encoded protein: CASTASRRYSNQPQHF.

V is TRBV5-6 and J is TRBJ2-3; 7 bases agree with TRBD2. J gave up 1 base and V 2 bases, and 10 bases lay outside the gene matches. CDR1 is SGHDT and CDR2 is YYEEEE in the germline V gene. The CDR3 totals 17 residues. DNA for the CDR3: TGTGCCAGCAGCTTTAGCCCTCTAAGCGGGGGCACAGATACGCAGTATTTT. It yields the protein CASSFSPLSGGTDTQYF.

The chain employs TRBV27 and TRBJ1-5; 7 bases map to TRBD1. Trimming removed 6 bases from V and 0 bases from J; junction bases left unmatched: 2. Germline-derived CDR1 and CDR2 are MNHEY and SMNVEV (reference sequence). The CDR3 sequence is 14 residues long. CDR3 nucleotide sequence: TGTGCCAGCAGAGGGGGCACTAGCAATCAGCCCCAGCATTTT. This gives the protein CASRGGTSNQPQHF.

The chain employs TRBV10-3 and TRBJ2-7, with D maybe TRBD2 (6 bases). CDR3 length: 13 amino acids. Trimming stripped 10 bases from V and 4 bases from J, with 17 bases between. Germline lookup yields CDR1 ENHRY and CDR2 SYGVKD. This CDR3 is CATGGPGPYEQYF. CDR3 DNA sequence: TGTGCCACCGGGGGACCCGGACCTTACGAGCAGTACTTC.

The V and J genes are TRBV18 and TRBJ1-3; perhaps TRBD1 as D (6 bases). Trimming removed 3 bases from V and 3 bases from J, with 9 bases in between. The V gene's germline CDR1 is KGHSH and CDR2 LQKENI. The CDR3 contains 14 residues. The CDR3 is CASSPSTGGNTIYF. For the CDR3, the DNA is TGTGCCAGCTCACCTTCGACAGGTGGAAACACCATATATTTT.

The J gene is TRBJ1-4, the V gene TRBV28; a weak D match, TRBD1 (6 bases). Germline-derived CDR1 and CDR2 are MDHEN and SYDVKM. This CDR3 has 16 residues. Trimming took 6 bases from V and 6 from J, leaving 20 bases between them. The CDR3 protein is CASSPSRTGNYEKLFF. Here the CDR3 DNA reads TGTGCCAGCAGCCCTTCTCGTACAGGGAATTATGAAAAACTGTTTTTT. Based on the CDR3 plus reference TRBV28 and TRBJ1-4, the full variable domain is DVKVTQSSRYLVKRTGEKVFLECVQDMDHENMFWYRQDPGLGLRLIYFSYDVKMKEKGDIPEGYSVSREKKERFSLILESASTNQTSMYLCASSPSRTGNYEKLFFGSGTQLSVL.

This clone showed up just once. The J gene is TRBJ2-5, the V gene TRBV5-6; TRBD2 might be the D (5 bases). Trimming removed 2 bases from V and 7 bases from J, with 15 bases in between. The CDR3 is 14 amino acids. Germline V lookup: CDR1 SGHDT, CDR2 YYEEEE. The CDR3 DNA follows: TGTGCCAGCAGCTTAACATCCGGGGTAGGGACCCAGTACTTC. This translates into CASSLTSGVGTQYF.

V gene TRBV2 combines with J gene TRBJ1-1, with D unclear. The CDR3 totals 13 residues. The germline CDR1 and CDR2 sequences are SNHLY and FYNNEI. V was pared by 2 bases and J by 5 bases, with 9 bases between. CDR3 bases: TGTGCCAGCAGTGAATTAATGGAGACTGAAGCTTTCTTT. It specifies CASSELMETEAFF.

The chain recombines TRBV28 with TRBJ1-5; TRBD1 matches at 8 bases. Germline V lookup: CDR1 MDHEN, CDR2 SYDVKM. This CDR3 contains 16 residues. V gave up 6 bases and J gave up 6 bases; unmatched junction bases: 13. This CDR3 is CASRGSVRTGLQPQHF. In DNA form, the CDR3 reads TGTGCCAGCAGGGGCAGCGTGAGGACAGGGCTTCAGCCCCAGCATTTT.

The V gene is TRBV6-5, the J gene TRBJ2-7, with TRBD1 matching over 7 bases. The CDR3 is 13 amino acids. Germline V lookup: CDR1 MNHEY, CDR2 SVGAGI. V was clipped by 6 bases and J by 9 bases; unmatched bases: 11. CDR3 protein: CASSPSTGNGQYF. For the CDR3, the DNA is TGTGCCAGCAGCCCCTCGACAGGGAACGGGCAGTACTTC.

This sequence joins TRBV9 and TRBJ1-3; 9 bases are shared with TRBD1. The V gene's germline CDR1 is SGDLS and CDR2 YYNGEE. J gave up 3 bases and V 1 base, and 8 bases lay outside the gene matches. The CDR3 consists of 17 residues. The CDR3 is CASSVSTQGALGNTIYF. The CDR3 coding sequence is TGTGCCAGCAGCGTATCTACACAGGGGGCGCTTGGAAACACCATATATTTT.

This chain uses TRBV6-5 with TRBJ1-1; D gene unclear. The germline V gene has CDR1 MNHEY and CDR2 SVGAGI. The CDR3 runs 13 residues. Trimming took off 6 bases at V and 7 bases at J, with 15 bases between the two ends. CDR3 residues: CASSQNVGSEAFF. CDR3 bases: TGTGCCAGCAGCCAGAATGTGGGCAGTGAAGCTTTCTTT.

This sequence joins TRBV14 and TRBJ2-7, with D maybe TRBD2 (6 bases). V dropped 1 base and J dropped 0 bases, with 16 bases sitting between them. Germline lookup yields CDR1 SGHDN and CDR2 FVKESK. The CDR3 covers 17 residues. The CDR3 here is CASSQGHLWGVSYEQYF. CDR3 bases: TGTGCCAGCAGCCAAGGACATTTGTGGGGGGTCTCCTACGAGCAGTACTTC.

V gene TRBV6-5 combines with J gene TRBJ1-5; 8 bases match TRBD1. In germline, CDR1 is MNHEY, CDR2 SVGAGI. The V and J ends lost 6 bases and 7 bases, in that order; junction bases with no gene match: 5. The CDR3 length is 13 residues. The CDR3 loop reads CASRTGERQPQHF. CDR3 DNA: TGTGCCAGCAGGACAGGGGAGCGGCAGCCCCAGCATTTT.

The chain has TRBV11-3 and TRBJ2-1; TRBD2 matches at 12 bases. Germline CDR1 SGHNT, CDR2 YENEEA. This CDR3 has 17 residues. V dropped 1 base and J dropped 3; count of bases not matched to a gene: 4. The CDR3 spells CASSLAPTSGSYNEQFF. CDR3 sequence (DNA): TGTGCCAGCAGCTTAGCCCCGACTAGCGGGAGCTACAATGAGCAGTTCTTC.

This chain connects TRBV5-1 to TRBJ1-2; the match to TRBD1 covers 7 bases. Trimming removed 1 base from V and 4 bases from J; junction bases left unmatched: 10. Germline V CDR1 and CDR2: SGHRS, YFSETQ. This CDR3 contains 16 residues. CDR3 coding DNA: TGCGCCAGCAGCTTGTACTTGGCCAGGGGGGCCTATGGCTACACCTTC. Its protein product is CASSLYLARGAYGYTF.

The chain recombines TRBV28 with TRBJ2-7, with 12 positions matching TRBD1. The CDR3 runs 15 residues. J lost 5 bases, V lost 3 bases, and 5 bases had no gene match. CDR1 is MDHEN and CDR2 is SYDVKM in the germline V gene. CDR3 DNA sequence: TGTGCCAGCAGTTTGGGGGGACAGGGGGCCCACGAGCAGTACTTC. Protein sequence: CASSLGGQGAHEQYF.

The chain couples TRBV7-2 to TRBJ1-2; D gene uncertain. The CDR3 loop spans 14 amino acids. Germline V gene lookup returns CDR1 SGHTA and CDR2 FQGNSA. V was pared by 7 bases and J by 8 bases, with 20 bases between. The chain's CDR3 is CASNTGSYVGGYTF. The DNA for the CDR3 is TGTGCCAGCAACACGGGGTCCTACGTTGGGGGCTACACCTTC.

The V and J genes are TRBV5-4 and TRBJ2-7, with D perhaps matching TRBD1 (6 bases). Trimming took 4 bases from V and 7 from J, leaving 9 bases between them. The germline V gene encodes CDR1 SGHNT and CDR2 YYREEE (reference sequence). This CDR3 has 11 residues. In nucleotides, the CDR3 is TGTGCCAGCAGCACGAGGGGGGAGCAGTACTTC. It yields the protein CASSTRGEQYF.

J is TRBJ1-1 and V is TRBV7-2; D is undetermined. The CDR3 totals 11 residues. CDR1 SGHTA and CDR2 FQGNSA come from the germline V gene. Trimming shortened V by 5 bases and J by 8 bases, and 9 bases separated the two germline ends. The CDR3 is CASSTTTEAFF. The CDR3 nucleotides are TGTGCCAGCAGCACGACGACAGAAGCTTTCTTT.